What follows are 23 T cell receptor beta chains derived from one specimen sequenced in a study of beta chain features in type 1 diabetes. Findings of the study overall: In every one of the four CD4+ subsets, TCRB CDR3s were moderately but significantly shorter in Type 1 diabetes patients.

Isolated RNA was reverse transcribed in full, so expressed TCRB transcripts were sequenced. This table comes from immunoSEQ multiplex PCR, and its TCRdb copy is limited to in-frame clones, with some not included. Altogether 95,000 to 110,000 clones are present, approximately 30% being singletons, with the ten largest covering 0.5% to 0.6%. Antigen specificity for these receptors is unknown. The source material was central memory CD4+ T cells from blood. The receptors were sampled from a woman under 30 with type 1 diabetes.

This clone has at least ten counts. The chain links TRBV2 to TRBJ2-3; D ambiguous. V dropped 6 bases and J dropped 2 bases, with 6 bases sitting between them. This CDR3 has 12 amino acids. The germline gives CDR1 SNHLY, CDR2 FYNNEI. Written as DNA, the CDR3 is TGTGCCAGCAGCGTTAACACAGATACGCAGTATTTT. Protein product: CASSVNTDTQYF.

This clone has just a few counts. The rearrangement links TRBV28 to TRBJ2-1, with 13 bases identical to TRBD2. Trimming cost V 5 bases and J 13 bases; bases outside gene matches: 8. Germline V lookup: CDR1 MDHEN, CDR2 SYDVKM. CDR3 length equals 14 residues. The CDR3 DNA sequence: TGTGCCAGCAGTCCCGGACTAGCGGGAGCCGATCAGTTCTTC. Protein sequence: CASSPGLAGADQFF. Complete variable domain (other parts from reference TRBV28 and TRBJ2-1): DVKVTQSSRYLVKRTGEKVFLECVQDMDHENMFWYRQDPGLGLRLIYFSYDVKMKEKGDIPEGYSVSREKKERFSLILESASTNQTSMYLCASSPGLAGADQFFGPGTRLTVL.

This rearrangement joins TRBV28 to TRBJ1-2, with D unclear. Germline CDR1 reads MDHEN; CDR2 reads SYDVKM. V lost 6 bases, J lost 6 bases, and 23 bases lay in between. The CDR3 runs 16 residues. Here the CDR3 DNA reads TGTGCCAGCAGCATCGTCAGCGGGGTCCAGAAGGATGGCTACACCTTC. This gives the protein CASSIVSGVQKDGYTF.

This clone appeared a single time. Written as DNA, the CDR3 is TGTGCCAGCAGCTTAGCACAGGGGGGGGGTCAGCCCCAGCATTTT. Amino acid sequence: CASSLAQGGGQPQHF. The V gene is TRBV7-2, the J gene TRBJ1-5; TRBD1 agrees at 8 bases. Per the germline V gene, CDR1 is SGHTA and CDR2 is FQGNSA. Trimming took 0 bases from V and 6 from J; bases not matched to a gene: 4. This CDR3 contains 15 residues.

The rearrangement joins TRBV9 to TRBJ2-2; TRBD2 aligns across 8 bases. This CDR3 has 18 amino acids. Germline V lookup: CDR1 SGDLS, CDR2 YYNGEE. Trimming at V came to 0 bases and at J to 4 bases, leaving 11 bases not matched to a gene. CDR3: CASSVASLAGRGTGELFF. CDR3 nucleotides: TGTGCCAGCAGCGTAGCTAGCCTAGCCGGGAGGGGCACCGGGGAGCTGTTTTTT.

CDR3 loop: CASSETQGGEQFF. The CDR3 bases are TGTGCCAGCAGCGAGACGCAGGGTGGGGAGCAGTTCTTC. V gene TRBV9 combines with J gene TRBJ2-1; TRBD1 is a possible D gene (5 bases). The CDR3 covers 13 residues. Trimming removed 3 bases at V and 10 bases at J, with 14 bases between. Germline-derived CDR1 and CDR2 are SGDLS and YYNGEE.

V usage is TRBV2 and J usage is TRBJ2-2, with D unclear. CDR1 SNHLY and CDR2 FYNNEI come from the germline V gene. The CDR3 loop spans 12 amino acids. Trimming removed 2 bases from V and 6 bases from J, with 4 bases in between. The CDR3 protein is CASSELPGELFF. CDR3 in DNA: TGTGCCAGCAGTGAACTTCCCGGGGAGCTGTTTTTT.

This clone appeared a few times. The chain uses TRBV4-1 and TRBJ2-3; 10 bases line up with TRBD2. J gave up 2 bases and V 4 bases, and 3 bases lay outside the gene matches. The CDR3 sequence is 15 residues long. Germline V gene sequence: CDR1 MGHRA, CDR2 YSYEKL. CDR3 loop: CASSPSGSSTDTQYF. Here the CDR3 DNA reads TGCGCCAGCAGCCCTAGCGGGAGCTCCACAGATACGCAGTATTTT.

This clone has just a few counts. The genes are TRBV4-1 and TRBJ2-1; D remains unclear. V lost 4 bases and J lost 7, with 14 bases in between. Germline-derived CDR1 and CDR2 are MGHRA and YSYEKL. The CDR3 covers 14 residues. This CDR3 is CASSPRMVANEQFF. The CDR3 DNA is TGCGCCAGCAGCCCAAGGATGGTAGCTAATGAGCAGTTCTTC.

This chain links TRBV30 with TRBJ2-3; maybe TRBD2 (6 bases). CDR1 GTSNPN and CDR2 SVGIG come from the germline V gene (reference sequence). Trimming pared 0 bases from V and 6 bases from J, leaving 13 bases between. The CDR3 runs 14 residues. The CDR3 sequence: CAWSVPRGTDTQYF. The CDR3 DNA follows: TGTGCCTGGAGTGTACCCCGCGGGACTGATACGCAGTATTTT.

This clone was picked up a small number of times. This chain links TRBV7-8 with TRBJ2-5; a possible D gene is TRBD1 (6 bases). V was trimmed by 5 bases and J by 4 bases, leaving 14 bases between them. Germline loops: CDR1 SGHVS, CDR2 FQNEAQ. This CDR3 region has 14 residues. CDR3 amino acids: CASSRIQGGETQYF. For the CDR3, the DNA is TGTGCCAGCAGCCGTATACAGGGTGGAGAGACCCAGTACTTC. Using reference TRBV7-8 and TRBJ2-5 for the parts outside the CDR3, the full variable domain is GAGVSQSPRYKVAKRGQDVALRCDPISGHVSLFWYQQALGQGPEFLTYFQNEAQLDKSGLPSDRFFAERPEGSVSTLKIQRTQQEDSAVYLCASSRIQGGETQYFGPGTRLLVL.

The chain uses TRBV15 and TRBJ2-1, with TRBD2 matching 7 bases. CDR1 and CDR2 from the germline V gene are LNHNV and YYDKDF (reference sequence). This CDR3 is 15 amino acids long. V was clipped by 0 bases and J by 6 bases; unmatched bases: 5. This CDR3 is CATSRDRGSRNEQFF. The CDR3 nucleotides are TGTGCCACCAGCAGAGATCGCGGGAGCCGCAATGAGCAGTTCTTC.

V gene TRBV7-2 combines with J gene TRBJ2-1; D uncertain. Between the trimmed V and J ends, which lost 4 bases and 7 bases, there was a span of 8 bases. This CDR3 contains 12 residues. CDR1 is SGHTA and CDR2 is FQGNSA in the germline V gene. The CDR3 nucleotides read TGTGCCAGCAGCTCCCAGGCGAATGAGCAGTTCTTC. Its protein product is CASSSQANEQFF.

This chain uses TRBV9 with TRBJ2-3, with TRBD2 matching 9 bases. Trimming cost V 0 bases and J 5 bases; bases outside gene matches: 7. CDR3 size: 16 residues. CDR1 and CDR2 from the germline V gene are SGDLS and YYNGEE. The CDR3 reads CASSVGAGGHKDTQYF. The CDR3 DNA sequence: TGTGCCAGCAGCGTAGGAGCGGGAGGTCATAAAGATACGCAGTATTTT.

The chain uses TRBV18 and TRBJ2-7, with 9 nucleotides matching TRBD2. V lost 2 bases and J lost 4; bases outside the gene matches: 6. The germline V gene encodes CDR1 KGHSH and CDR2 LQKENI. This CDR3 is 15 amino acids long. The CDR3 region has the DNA TGTGCCAGCTCACCAGCAGCGGGAGGTGAATACGAGCAGTACTTC. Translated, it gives CASSPAAGGEYEQYF.

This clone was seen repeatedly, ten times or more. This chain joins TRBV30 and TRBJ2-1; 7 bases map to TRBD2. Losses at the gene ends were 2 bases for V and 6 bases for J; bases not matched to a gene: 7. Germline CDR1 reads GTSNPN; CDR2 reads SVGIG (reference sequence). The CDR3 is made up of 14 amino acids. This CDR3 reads CAWSPGLKVNEQFF. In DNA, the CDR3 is TGTGCCTGGAGTCCGGGACTAAAGGTCAATGAGCAGTTCTTC.

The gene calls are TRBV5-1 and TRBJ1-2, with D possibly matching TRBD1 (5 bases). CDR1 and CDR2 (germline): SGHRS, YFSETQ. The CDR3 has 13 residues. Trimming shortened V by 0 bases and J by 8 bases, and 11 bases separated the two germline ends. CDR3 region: CASSLEGRAGYTF. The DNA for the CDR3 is TGCGCCAGCAGCTTGGAAGGCAGGGCAGGCTACACCTTC. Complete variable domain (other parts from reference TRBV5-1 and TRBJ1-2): KAGVTQTPRYLIKTRGQQVTLSCSPISGHRSVSWYQQTPGQGLQFLFEYFSETQRNKGNFPGRFSGRQFSNSRSEMNVSTLELGDSALYLCASSLEGRAGYTFGSGTRLTVV.

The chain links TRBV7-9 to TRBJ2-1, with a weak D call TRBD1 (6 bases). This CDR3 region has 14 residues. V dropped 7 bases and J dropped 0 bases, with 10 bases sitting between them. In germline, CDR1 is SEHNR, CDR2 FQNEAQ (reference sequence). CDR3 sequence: CASTETGSYNEQFF. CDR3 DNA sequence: TGTGCCAGCACGGAGACAGGCTCCTACAATGAGCAGTTCTTC.

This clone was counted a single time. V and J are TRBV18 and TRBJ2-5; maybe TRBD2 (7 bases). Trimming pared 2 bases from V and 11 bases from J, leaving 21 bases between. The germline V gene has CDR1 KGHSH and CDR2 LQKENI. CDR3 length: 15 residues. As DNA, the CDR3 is TGTGCCAGCTCACCAGAAGTTTGGGGGGGCAGAATGCAGTACTTC. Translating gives CASSPEVWGGRMQYF.

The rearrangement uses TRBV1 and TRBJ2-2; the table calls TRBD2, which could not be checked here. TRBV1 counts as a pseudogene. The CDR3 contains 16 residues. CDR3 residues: CTSSRTAGVINGELFF. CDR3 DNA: TGCACCAGCAGCCGAACAGCGGGAGTTATTAACGGGGAGCTGTTTTTT.

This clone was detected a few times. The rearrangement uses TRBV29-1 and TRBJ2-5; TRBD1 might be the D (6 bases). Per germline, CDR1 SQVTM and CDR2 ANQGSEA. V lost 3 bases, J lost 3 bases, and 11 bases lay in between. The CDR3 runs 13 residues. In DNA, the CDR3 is TGCAGCGTTGACTTGGGACAAGAAGAGACCCAGTACTTC. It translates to CSVDLGQEETQYF.

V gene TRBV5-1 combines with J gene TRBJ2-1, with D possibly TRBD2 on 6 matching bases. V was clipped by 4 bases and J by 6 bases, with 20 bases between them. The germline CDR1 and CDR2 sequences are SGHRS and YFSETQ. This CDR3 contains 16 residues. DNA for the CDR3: TGCGCCAGCAGCCCGCAAACTCGGGAGCGGGCCAATGAGCAGTTCTTC. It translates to CASSPQTRERANEQFF.

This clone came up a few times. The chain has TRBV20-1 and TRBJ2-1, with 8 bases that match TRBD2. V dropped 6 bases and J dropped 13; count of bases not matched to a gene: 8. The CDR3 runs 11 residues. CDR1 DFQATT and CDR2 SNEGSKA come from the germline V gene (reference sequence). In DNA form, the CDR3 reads TGCAGTGCGTCCCCCGGGACTAGTCAGTTCTTC. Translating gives CSASPGTSQFF.